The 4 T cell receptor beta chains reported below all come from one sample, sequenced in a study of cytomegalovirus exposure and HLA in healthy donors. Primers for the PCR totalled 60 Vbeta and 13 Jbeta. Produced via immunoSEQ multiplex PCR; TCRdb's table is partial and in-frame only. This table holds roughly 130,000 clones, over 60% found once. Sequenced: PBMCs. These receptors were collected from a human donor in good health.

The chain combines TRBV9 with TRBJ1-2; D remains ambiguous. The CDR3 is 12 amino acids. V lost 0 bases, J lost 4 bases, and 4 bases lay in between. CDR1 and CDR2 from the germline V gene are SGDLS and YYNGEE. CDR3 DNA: TGTGCCAGCAGCGTAGACGGCTATGGCTACACCTTC. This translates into CASSVDGYGYTF. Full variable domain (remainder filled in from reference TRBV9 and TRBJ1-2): DSGVTQTPKHLITATGQRVTLRCSPRSGDLSVYWYQQSLDQGLQFLIQYYNGEERAKGNILERFSAQQFPDLHSELNLSSLELGDSALYFCASSVDGYGYTFGSGTRLTVV.

The CDR3 region is CASSLAGGVTTEAFF. The CDR3 coding sequence is TGTGCCAGCAGCTTGGCCGGAGGTGTGACCACTGAAGCTTTCTTT. This chain connects TRBV5-6 to TRBJ1-1, with D hard to call. Trimming cost V 0 bases and J 4 bases, with 13 bases left between them. The length of the CDR3 is 15 residues. Germline lookup yields CDR1 SGHDT and CDR2 YYEEEE.

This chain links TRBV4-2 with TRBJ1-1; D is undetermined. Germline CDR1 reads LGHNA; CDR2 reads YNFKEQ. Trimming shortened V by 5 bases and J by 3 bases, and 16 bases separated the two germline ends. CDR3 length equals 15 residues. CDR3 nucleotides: TGTGCCAGCAGCACTCAACCTAGGGAGGACACTGAAGCTTTCTTT. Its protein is CASSTQPREDTEAFF.

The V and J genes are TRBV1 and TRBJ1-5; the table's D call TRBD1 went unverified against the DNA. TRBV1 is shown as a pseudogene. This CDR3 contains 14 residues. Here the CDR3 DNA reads TGCACCAGCAGCCAGGTGGGCAGCAATCAGCCCCAGCATTTT. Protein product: CTSSQVGSNQPQHF.